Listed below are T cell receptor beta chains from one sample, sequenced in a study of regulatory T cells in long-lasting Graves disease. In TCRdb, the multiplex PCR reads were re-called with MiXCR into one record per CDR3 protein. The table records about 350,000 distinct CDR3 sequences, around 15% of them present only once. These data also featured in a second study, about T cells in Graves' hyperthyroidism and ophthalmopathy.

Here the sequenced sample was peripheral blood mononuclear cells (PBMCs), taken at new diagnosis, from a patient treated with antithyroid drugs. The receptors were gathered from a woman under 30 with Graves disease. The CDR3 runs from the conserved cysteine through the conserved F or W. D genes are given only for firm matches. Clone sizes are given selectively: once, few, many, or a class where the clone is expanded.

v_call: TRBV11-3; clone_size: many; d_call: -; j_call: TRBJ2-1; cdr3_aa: CASSYDFLSEQFF; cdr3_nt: TGTGCCAGCAGCTACGATTTCTTAAGCGAGCAGTTCTTC
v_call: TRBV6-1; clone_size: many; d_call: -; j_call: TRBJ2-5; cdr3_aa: CASRGNLLETQYF; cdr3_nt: TGTGCCAGCAGAGGGAATTTGTTGGAGACCCAGTACTTC
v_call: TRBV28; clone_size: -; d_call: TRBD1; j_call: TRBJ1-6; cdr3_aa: CASSPRTGWNSPLHF; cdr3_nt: TGTGCCAGCAGTCCCAGGACAGGGTGGAATTCACCCCTCCACTTT
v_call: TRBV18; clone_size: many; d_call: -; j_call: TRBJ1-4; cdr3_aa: CASSPEAPEKLFF; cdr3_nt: TGTGCCAGCTCACCGGAGGCACCTGAAAAACTGTTTTTT
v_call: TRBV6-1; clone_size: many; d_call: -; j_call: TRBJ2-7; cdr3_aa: CASSELNEQYF; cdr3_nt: TGTGCCAGCAGTGAGTTAAACGAGCAGTACTTC
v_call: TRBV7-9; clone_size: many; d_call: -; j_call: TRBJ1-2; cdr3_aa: CASSSGTGGSDYGYTF; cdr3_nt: TGTGCCAGCAGCTCAGGAACAGGAGGAAGCGACTATGGCTACACCTTC
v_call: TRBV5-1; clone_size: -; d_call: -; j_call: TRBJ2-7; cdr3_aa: CASSQNFEQYF; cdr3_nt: TGCGCCAGCAGCCAAAACTTCGAGCAGTACTTC
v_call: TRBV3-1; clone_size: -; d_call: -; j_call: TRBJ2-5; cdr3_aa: CASSQEVQRRETQYF; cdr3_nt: TGTGCCAGCAGCCAAGAAGTTCAGAGAAGGGAGACCCAGTACTTC
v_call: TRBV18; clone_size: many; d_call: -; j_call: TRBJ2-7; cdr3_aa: CASSVTGGNEQYF; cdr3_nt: TGTGCCAGCTCGGTTACCGGAGGGAACGAGCAGTACTTC
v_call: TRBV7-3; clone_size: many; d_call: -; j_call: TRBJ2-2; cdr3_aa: CASSLEANTGELFF; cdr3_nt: TGTGCCAGCAGCTTAGAGGCGAACACCGGGGAGCTGTTTTTT
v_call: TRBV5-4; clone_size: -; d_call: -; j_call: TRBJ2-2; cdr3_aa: CASSHPSRASTGELFF; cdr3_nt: TGTGCCAGCAGCCATCCGTCTAGGGCGAGTACCGGGGAGCTGTTTTTT
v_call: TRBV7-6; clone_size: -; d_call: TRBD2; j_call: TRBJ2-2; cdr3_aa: CASSLGSGSGGTGELFF; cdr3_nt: TGTGCCAGCAGCTTAGGCTCGGGTAGCGGGGGCACCGGGGAGCTGTTTTTT
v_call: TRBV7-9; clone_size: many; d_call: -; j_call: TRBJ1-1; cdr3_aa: CASSPAEPNTEAFF; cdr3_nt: TGTGCCAGCAGCCCCGCGGAGCCGAACACTGAAGCTTTCTTT
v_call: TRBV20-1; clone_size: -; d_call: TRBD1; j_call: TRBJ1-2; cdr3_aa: CSARKTKDRVDGYTF; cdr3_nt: TGCAGTGCTAGAAAAACTAAGGACAGGGTGGATGGCTACACCTTC
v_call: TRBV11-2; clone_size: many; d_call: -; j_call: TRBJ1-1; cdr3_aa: CASSFVSGDNTEAFF; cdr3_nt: TGTGCCAGCAGCTTCGTATCAGGGGATAACACTGAAGCTTTCTTT
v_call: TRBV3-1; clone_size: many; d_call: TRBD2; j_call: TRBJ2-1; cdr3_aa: CASSPGLVVTEQFF; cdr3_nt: TGTGCCAGCAGCCCCGGACTAGTTGTTACTGAGCAGTTCTTC
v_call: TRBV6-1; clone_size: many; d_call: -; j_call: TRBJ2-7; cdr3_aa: CALPSGGHYEQYF; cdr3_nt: TGTGCCCTCCCCTCTGGCGGGCACTACGAGCAGTACTTC